The 8 T cell receptor beta chains below come from one sample, sequenced in a study of blood T cell repertoires in COVID-19. Clones were read by immunoSEQ multiplex PCR, and TCRdb kept only the in-frame ones, dropping some. The table records approximately 140,000 clones, more than 70% of them present only once. Source material: peripheral blood. The receptor set was obtained from a man aged 55 to 69 with active or convalescent COVID-19.

This chain joins TRBV5-8 and TRBJ2-1; D is unclear. The CDR3 contains 15 residues. Germline V lookup: CDR1 SGHTS, CDR2 YDEGEE. V shed 0 bases and J shed 5 bases, with 12 bases lying between them. The CDR3 is CASSLANYGDNEQFF. Written as DNA, the CDR3 is TGTGCCAGCAGCTTGGCCAATTACGGTGACAATGAGCAGTTCTTC.

Here the CDR3 reads CASSLSGIAYEQYF. The CDR3 coding sequence is TGCGCCAGCAGTCTGAGCGGGATAGCCTACGAGCAGTACTTC. The chain combines TRBV5-1 with TRBJ2-7; 7 positions match TRBD2. From germline, CDR1 is SGHRS and CDR2 YFSETQ. There are 14 residues in the CDR3. V lost 5 bases, J lost 2 bases, and 7 bases stayed unmatched.

The rearrangement links TRBV13 to TRBJ1-2, with D perhaps TRBD1 (6 bases). This CDR3 is 15 amino acids long. CDR1 PRHDT and CDR2 FYEKMQ come from the germline V gene (reference sequence). Trimming left V 2 bases short and J 3 bases short, with 13 bases between. For the CDR3, the DNA is TGTGCCAGCAGCTTACTGGGGGCGCGGGACTATGGCTACACCTTC. It translates to CASSLLGARDYGYTF.

CDR3 DNA: TGTGCCAGCAGCTTAGGGACAGGTTCTAACTATGGCTACACCTTC. It specifies CASSLGTGSNYGYTF. The chain recombines TRBV11-2 with TRBJ1-2; 7 nucleotides match TRBD1. After removal of 1 base from V and 0 bases from J, the junction contained 2 bases not matched to a gene. This CDR3 has 15 residues. Germline loops: CDR1 SGHAT, CDR2 FQNNGV.

This clone showed up just a few times. The CDR3 spells CASSGLRDRGPRLANEQFF. CDR3 coding DNA: TGTGCCAGCAGTGGCCTCCGGGACAGGGGGCCAAGGTTAGCCAATGAGCAGTTCTTC. The rearrangement joins TRBV6-1 to TRBJ2-1; 12 nucleotides align to TRBD1. The CDR3 extends over 19 amino acids. Germline V gene data show CDR1 as MNHNS and CDR2 as SASEGT. V was clipped by 4 bases and J by 6 bases; unmatched bases: 16.

In nucleotides, the CDR3 is TGTGCCAGCAGTCCGCACAGGGGGGGCGGGGAAAAACTGTTTTTT. This codes for CASSPHRGGGEKLFF. V and J are TRBV28 and TRBJ1-4, with 8 bases identical to TRBD1. Trimming at V came to 5 bases and at J to 8 bases, leaving 10 bases not matched to a gene. Per the germline V gene, CDR1 is MDHEN and CDR2 is SYDVKM. This CDR3 is 15 amino acids long.

The chain couples TRBV19 to TRBJ1-5; D possibly corresponds to TRBD1 (5 bases). Trimming took off 5 bases at V and 6 bases at J, with 17 bases between the two ends. This CDR3 has 15 residues. Germline V lookup: CDR1 LNHDA, CDR2 SQIVND (reference sequence). The chain's CDR3 is CASSVARLGGQPQHF. CDR3 nucleotide sequence: TGTGCCAGTAGTGTCGCCAGACTGGGGGGTCAGCCCCAGCATTTT.

The V gene is TRBV7-3, the J gene TRBJ2-1, with TRBD2 matching 12 bases. This CDR3 region has 15 residues. V lost 4 bases, J lost 3 bases, and 1 base stayed unmatched. Germline V gene lookup returns CDR1 SGHTA and CDR2 FQGTGA. In DNA form, the CDR3 reads TGTGCCAGCAGCTCGACTAGCGGGAGCTACAATGAGCAGTTCTTC. It specifies CASSSTSGSYNEQFF.